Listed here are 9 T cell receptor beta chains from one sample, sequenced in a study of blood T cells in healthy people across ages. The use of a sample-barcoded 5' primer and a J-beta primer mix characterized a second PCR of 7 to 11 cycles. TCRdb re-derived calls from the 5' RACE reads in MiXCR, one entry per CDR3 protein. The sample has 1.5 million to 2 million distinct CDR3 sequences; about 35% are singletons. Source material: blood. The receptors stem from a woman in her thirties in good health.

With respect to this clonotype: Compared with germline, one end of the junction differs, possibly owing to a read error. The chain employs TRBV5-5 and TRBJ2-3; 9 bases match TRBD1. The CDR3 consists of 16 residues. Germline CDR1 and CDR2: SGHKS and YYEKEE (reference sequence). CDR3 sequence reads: CASSPYRGPFTDTRYF. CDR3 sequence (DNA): TGTGCCAGCAGCCCGTACAGGGGGCCCTTCACAGATACGCGGTATTTT.

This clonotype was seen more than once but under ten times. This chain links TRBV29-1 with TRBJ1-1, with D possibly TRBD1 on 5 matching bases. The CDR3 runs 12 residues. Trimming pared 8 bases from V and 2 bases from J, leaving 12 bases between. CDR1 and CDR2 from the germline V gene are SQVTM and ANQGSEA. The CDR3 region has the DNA TGCAGCCTAAAACAGGATAACACTGAAGCTTTCTTT. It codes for CSLKQDNTEAFF.

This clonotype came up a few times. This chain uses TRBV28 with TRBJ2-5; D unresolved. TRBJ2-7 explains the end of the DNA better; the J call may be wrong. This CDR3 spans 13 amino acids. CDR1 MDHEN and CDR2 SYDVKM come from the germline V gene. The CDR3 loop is CASSQALVYEQYF. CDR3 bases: TGTGCCAGCAGTCAGGCGCTCGTTTACGAGCAGTACTTC.

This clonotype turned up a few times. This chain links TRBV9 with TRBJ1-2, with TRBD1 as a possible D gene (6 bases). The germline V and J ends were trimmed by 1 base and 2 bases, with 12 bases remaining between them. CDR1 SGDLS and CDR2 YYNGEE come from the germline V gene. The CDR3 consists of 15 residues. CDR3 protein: CASSVRQGTNYGYTF. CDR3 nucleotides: TGTGCCAGCAGCGTAAGGCAGGGGACAAACTATGGCTACACCTTC. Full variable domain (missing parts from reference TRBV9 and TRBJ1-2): DSGVTQTPKHLITATGQRVTLRCSPRSGDLSVYWYQQSLDQGLQFLIQYYNGEERAKGNILERFSAQQFPDLHSELNLSSLELGDSALYFCASSVRQGTNYGYTFGSGTRLTVV.

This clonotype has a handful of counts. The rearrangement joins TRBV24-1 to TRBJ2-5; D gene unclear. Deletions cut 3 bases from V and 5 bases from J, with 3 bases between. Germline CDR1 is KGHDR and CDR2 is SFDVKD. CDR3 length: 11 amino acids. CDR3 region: CATSDGETQYF. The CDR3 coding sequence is TGTGCCACCAGTGATGGCGAGACCCAGTACTTC.

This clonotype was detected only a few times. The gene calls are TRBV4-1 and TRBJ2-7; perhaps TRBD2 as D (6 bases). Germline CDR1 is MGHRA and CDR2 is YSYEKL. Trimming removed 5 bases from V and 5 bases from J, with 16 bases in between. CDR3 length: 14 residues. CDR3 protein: CASSARLGKDEQYF. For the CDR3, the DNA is TGCGCCAGCAGCGCTCGACTAGGTAAGGACGAGCAGTACTTC.

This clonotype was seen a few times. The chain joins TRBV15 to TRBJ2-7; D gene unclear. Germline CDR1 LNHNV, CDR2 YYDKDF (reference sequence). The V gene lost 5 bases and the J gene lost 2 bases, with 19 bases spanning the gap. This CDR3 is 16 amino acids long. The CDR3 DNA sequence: TGTGCCACCAGCGCCCAAACGTCAACCCGAACCTACGAGCAGTACTTC. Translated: CATSAQTSTRTYEQYF.

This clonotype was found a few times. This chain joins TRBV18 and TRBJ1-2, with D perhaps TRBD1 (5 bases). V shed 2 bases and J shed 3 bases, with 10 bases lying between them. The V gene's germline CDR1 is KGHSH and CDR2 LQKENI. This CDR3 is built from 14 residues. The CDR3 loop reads CASSPGALDYGYTF. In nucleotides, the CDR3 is TGTGCCAGCTCACCAGGGGCGCTAGACTATGGCTACACCTTC.

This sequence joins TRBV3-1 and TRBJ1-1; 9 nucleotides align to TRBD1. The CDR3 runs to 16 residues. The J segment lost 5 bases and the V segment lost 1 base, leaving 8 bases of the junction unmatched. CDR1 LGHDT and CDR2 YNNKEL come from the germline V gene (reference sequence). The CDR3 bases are TGTGCCAGCAGCCAAGTATATGACAGGGGGAATACTGAAGCTTTCTTT. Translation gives CASSQVYDRGNTEAFF.